The 18 T cell receptor beta chains presented below share a single source sample, sequenced in a study of patients and donors after allogeneic stem cell transplantation. TCRdb independently ran MiXCR on the RT-PCR reads; one entry per CDR3 protein. The sample gives more than 75,000 distinct CDR3 sequences, 4% to 5% of which show up once; less than 3% is in the top ten. Sequenced sample: blood, either unsorted or a sorted T cell fraction (not recorded which). The receptors derive from a human donor who was either an allogeneic HSCT recipient or a stem cell or donor lymphocyte infusion donor (not recorded which). It is not recorded whose cells these are; they may come from a transplant donor.

In this sample, this clonotype turned up many times. The V gene is TRBV12-3 or TRBV12-4, the J gene TRBJ2-7; perhaps D is TRBD1 or TRBD2 (5 bases each). The CDR3 has 13 residues. Trimming pared 3 bases from V and 4 bases from J, leaving 10 bases between. CDR3 protein: CASSFGARYEQYF. CDR3 in DNA: TGTGCCAGCAGTTTCGGGGCAAGGTACGAGCAGTACTTC.

In its sample, this clonotype was seen many times. The rearrangement links TRBV5-6 to TRBJ1-2; the match to TRBD1 covers 7 bases. V shed 0 bases, J shed 0 bases, and the junction held 14 bases outside the gene matches. CDR3 length: 19 amino acids. Germline V CDR1 and CDR2: SGHDT, YYEEEE. The DNA for the CDR3 is TGTGCCAGCAGCTTGGTGGCCCCAGGGGGGGAGATTTCTAACTATGGCTACACCTTC. This codes for CASSLVAPGGEISNYGYTF. Filled out from reference TRBV5-6 and TRBJ1-2, the complete variable domain reads DAGVTQSPTHLIKTRGQQVTLRCSPKSGHDTVSWYQQALGQGPQFIFQYYEEEERQRGNFPDRFSGHQFPNYSSELNVNALLLGDSALYLCASSLVAPGGEISNYGYTFGSGTRLTVV.

This clonotype was counted many times. The V gene is TRBV7-3, the J gene TRBJ2-1; 11 bases fit TRBD2. CDR3 length equals 16 residues. V lost 4 bases, J lost 4 bases, and 6 bases stayed unmatched. Germline CDR1 is SGHTA and CDR2 is FQGTGA. CDR3 loop: CASSSGTSGRYNEQFF. The CDR3 region has the DNA TGTGCCAGCAGCTCCGGGACTAGCGGCAGATACAATGAGCAGTTCTTC.

This clonotype was detected many times. CDR3 protein: CASSPEPWGRLFF. The CDR3 DNA reads as TGTGCCAGCTCACCCGAGCCCTGGGGACGGCTGTTTTTT. This chain joins TRBV18 and TRBJ2-2; D tentatively reads TRBD1 or TRBD2 (5 bases each). The germline V and J ends were trimmed by 3 bases and 13 bases, with 15 bases remaining between them. CDR3 length: 13 amino acids. Germline CDR1 KGHSH, CDR2 LQKENI.

This clonotype appeared a few times. The chain combines TRBV2 with TRBJ2-7; a possible D gene is TRBD2 (6 bases). The germline gives CDR1 SNHLY, CDR2 FYNNEI. V dropped 6 bases and J dropped 3 bases, with 12 bases sitting between them. There are 13 residues in the CDR3. CDR3 coding DNA: TGTGCCAGCAGATTCGGGACTGACTACGAGCAGTACTTC. As protein: CASRFGTDYEQYF.

The chain has TRBV20-1 and TRBJ1-5; tentatively, D is TRBD1 (6 bases). The CDR3 consists of 15 residues. Germline V lookup: CDR1 DFQATT, CDR2 SNEGSKA (reference sequence). Deletions cut 2 bases from V and 4 bases from J, with 15 bases between. Here the CDR3 reads CSARFGTSRNQPQHF. DNA of the CDR3: TGCAGTGCTAGATTTGGGACATCAAGAAATCAGCCCCAGCATTTT.

This clonotype was detected ten times or more. This sequence joins TRBV12-3 or TRBV12-4 and TRBJ2-1; the D gene is possibly TRBD1 (6 bases). V shed 3 bases and J shed 9 bases, with 12 bases lying between them. The CDR3 is made up of 13 amino acids. The CDR3 protein is CASSFAGDGEQFF. Here the CDR3 DNA reads TGTGCCAGCAGTTTTGCAGGGGACGGTGAGCAGTTCTTC.

This clonotype was found a few times. The chain has TRBV10-1 and TRBJ2-1; TRBD2 matches 8 bases. V lost 5 bases, J lost 5 bases, and 8 bases stayed unmatched. The CDR3 is 15 amino acids. Looked up from germline, CDR1 is WNHNN and CDR2 is SYGVQD (reference sequence). CDR3: CASSLTSGGDNEQFF. CDR3 DNA: TGCGCCAGCAGTTTAACTAGCGGAGGGGACAATGAGCAGTTCTTC.

This clonotype was counted a few times. The chain recombines TRBV12-3 or TRBV12-4 with TRBJ1-5; D remains ambiguous. Between the trimmed V and J ends, which lost 3 bases and 5 bases, there was a span of 11 bases. The CDR3 covers 14 residues. CDR3 protein: CASSLSGVDQPQHF. In nucleotides, the CDR3 is TGTGCCAGCAGTTTGTCTGGGGTCGATCAGCCCCAGCATTTT.

The J gene is TRBJ2-3, the V gene TRBV7-9, with a tentative D call TRBD2 (5 bases). Per the germline V gene, CDR1 is SEHNR and CDR2 is FQNEAQ (reference sequence). This CDR3 is built from 15 residues. V lost 7 bases and J 5 bases, leaving 19 bases between the germline ends. DNA of the CDR3: TGTGCCAGCATCCCCGGGAACCTCAACGGAGATACGCAGTATTTT. This translates into CASIPGNLNGDTQYF.

This clonotype has a handful of counts. The CDR3 here is CASSLRHSYEQYF. CDR3 sequence (DNA): TGTGCCAGCAGTTTGCGGCACAGCTACGAGCAGTACTTC. The rearrangement links TRBV12-3 or TRBV12-4 to TRBJ2-7; D is undetermined. The CDR3 is made up of 13 amino acids. V dropped 3 bases and J dropped 3 bases, with 9 bases sitting between them.

This clonotype was observed many times. CDR3 sequence: CASSLVGSETQYF. In nucleotides, the CDR3 is TGTGCCAGCAGCTTAGTGGGTTCAGAGACCCAGTACTTC. The rearrangement joins TRBV7-9 to TRBJ2-5; the D is unclear. The V and J ends lost 1 base and 4 bases respectively, with 7 bases between them. Germline V gene lookup returns CDR1 SEHNR and CDR2 FQNEAQ (reference sequence). This CDR3 has 13 amino acids.

Many counts were recorded for this clonotype. The chain is built from TRBV29-1 and TRBJ2-3; D might be TRBD1 (5 bases). This CDR3 spans 13 amino acids. The germline CDR1 and CDR2 sequences are SQVTM and ANQGSEA. The germline V and J ends were trimmed by 6 bases and 3 bases, with 13 bases remaining between them. CDR3 DNA: TGCAGCGTCCTTGGACAAAGAACAGATACGCAGTATTTT. This translates into CSVLGQRTDTQYF.

This clonotype was seen at least ten times. This chain joins TRBV5-5 and TRBJ2-6; the D gene is possibly TRBD1 (5 bases). The V end was cut by 0 bases, the J end by 0 bases, with 10 bases between. Germline V gene lookup returns CDR1 SGHKS and CDR2 YYEKEE (reference sequence). This CDR3 spans 17 amino acids. This chain's CDR3 is CASSLDRSLSGANVLTF. CDR3 in DNA: TGTGCCAGCAGCTTGGACAGGAGCCTCTCTGGGGCCAACGTCCTGACTTTC.

At least ten counts were recorded for this clonotype. The chain has TRBV5-1 and TRBJ1-5, with a weak D call TRBD1 (6 bases). CDR1 and CDR2 (germline): SGHRS, YFSETQ. V lost 4 bases and J lost 4, with 12 bases in between. The CDR3 is made up of 14 amino acids. CDR3 amino acids: CASSPDSLNQPQHF. Here the CDR3 DNA reads TGCGCCAGCAGCCCGGACAGCCTTAATCAGCCCCAGCATTTT.

This rearrangement joins TRBV20-1 to TRBJ2-3, with D perhaps given as TRBD1 or TRBD2 (6 bases each). The CDR3 covers 14 residues. The germline V gene has CDR1 DFQATT and CDR2 SNEGSKA (reference sequence). V was clipped by 6 bases and J by 4 bases, with 17 bases between them. CDR3 protein: CSATTAGGSDTQYF. CDR3 DNA sequence: TGCAGTGCCACCACCGCCGGGGGCTCAGATACGCAGTATTTT.

On this clonotype itself: A much larger clonotype is one base distant, so this may be a read error. The chain uses TRBV3-1 and TRBJ2-1; TRBD2 aligns across 7 bases. Germline lookup yields CDR1 LGHDT and CDR2 YNNKEL (reference sequence). The junction had 4 bases not matched to a gene; V was cut back by 5 bases and J by 0 bases. The CDR3 covers 15 residues. The CDR3 spells CASSTSASSYNEQFF. The CDR3 DNA reads as TGTGCCAGCAGCACTAGCGCGAGCTCCTACAATGAGCAGTTCTTC.

This clonotype showed up many times. V is TRBV5-1 and J is TRBJ2-3, with 8 positions matching TRBD1. CDR3 length equals 15 residues. V lost 6 bases, J lost 4 bases, and 10 bases stayed unmatched. Germline assignment: CDR1 SGHRS and CDR2 YFSETQ. The CDR3 DNA reads TGCGCCAGCAACCCCGGACAGGGAGGAGCAGATACGCAGTATTTT. This encodes CASNPGQGGADTQYF.